Below are 31 T cell receptor beta chains sequenced from a single sample in a study of blood T cell repertoires in COVID-19. Repertoires were generated with immunoSEQ multiplex PCR, while TCRdb's copy carries only in-frame clones and drops some. In the table there are a few hundred thousand clones, 70% to 90% of which are singletons. Material: PBMCs or T cells enriched from blood (not recorded which). The receptor source for this set is a woman between 45 and 60 years old who had been exposed to COVID-19.

The chain recombines TRBV4-2 with TRBJ2-3; the match to TRBD2 covers 8 bases. This CDR3 spans 20 amino acids. The V gene end was trimmed by 4 bases and the J gene end by 1 base; junction bases not matched to a gene: 19. The germline V gene encodes CDR1 LGHNA and CDR2 YNFKEQ. The CDR3 spells CASSPLAGRGGVLGTDTQYF. DNA for the CDR3: TGTGCCAGCAGCCCCCTAGCAGGACGGGGGGGCGTACTGGGCACAGATACGCAGTATTTT.

The rearrangement joins TRBV19 to TRBJ2-7, with TRBD2 as a possible D gene (5 bases). The V gene's germline CDR1 is LNHDA and CDR2 SQIVND (reference sequence). CDR3 size: 16 residues. V dropped 3 bases and J dropped 0 bases, with 15 bases sitting between them. The CDR3: CASSIRSRASSYEQYF. In nucleotides, the CDR3 is TGTGCCAGTAGTATTAGGTCGAGGGCGAGCTCCTACGAGCAGTACTTC.

This clone has a handful of counts. The chain is built from TRBV5-1 and TRBJ2-2; maybe TRBD1 (6 bases). The germline CDR1 and CDR2 sequences are SGHRS and YFSETQ. V dropped 0 bases and J dropped 2 bases, with 14 bases sitting between them. This CDR3 contains 17 residues. In DNA, the CDR3 is TGCGCCAGCAGCTTGGATCCCGGGACACTAAACACCGGGGAGCTGTTTTTT. It translates to CASSLDPGTLNTGELFF.

The V and J genes are TRBV28 and TRBJ1-1, with D hard to call. The germline V gene encodes CDR1 MDHEN and CDR2 SYDVKM. This CDR3 is built from 14 residues. V was cut by 5 bases and J by 6 bases, with 16 bases left in between. The DNA for the CDR3 is TGTGCCAGCAGTCCCCCCGGACTAAACGCTGAAGCTTTCTTT. Translating gives CASSPPGLNAEAFF.

The genes are TRBV11-2 and TRBJ1-1; 8 nucleotides line up with TRBD1. Trimming took 5 bases from V and 12 from J; bases not matched to a gene: 14. The CDR3 has 14 amino acids. Germline values: CDR1 SGHAT, CDR2 FQNNGV. CDR3 sequence (DNA): TGTGCCAGCAGCGTTCAGTTGGACAGGGTTGATACTTTCTTT. It is translated as CASSVQLDRVDTFF.

This chain uses TRBV5-1 with TRBJ2-3, with D unclear. Trimming pared 0 bases from V and 4 bases from J, leaving 9 bases between. CDR1 SGHRS and CDR2 YFSETQ come from the germline V gene. This CDR3 region has 14 residues. The CDR3 DNA sequence: TGCGCCAGCAGCTTGGCCTCACGGGCAGATACGCAGTATTTT. This translates into CASSLASRADTQYF.

The chain uses TRBV10-1 and TRBJ2-3, with 7 bases matching TRBD1. The V and J ends lost 9 bases and 6 bases, in that order; junction bases with no gene match: 3. Germline CDR1 reads WNHNN; CDR2 reads SYGVQD (reference sequence). The CDR3 is made up of 11 amino acids. CDR3 protein: CASGTVDTQYF. DNA for the CDR3: TGCGCCAGTGGGACAGTCGATACGCAGTATTTT.

The chain links TRBV6-5 to TRBJ2-7; 7 bases fit TRBD1. Germline V gene lookup returns CDR1 MNHEY and CDR2 SVGAGI. The CDR3 covers 12 residues. V lost 7 bases to trimming and J lost 7 bases; unmatched junction nucleotides: 7. CDR3 bases: TGTGCCAGCACCCTCACAGGGGTGGAGCAGTACTTC. It codes for CASTLTGVEQYF.

The chain carries TRBV12-3 or TRBV12-4 and TRBJ2-1; 9 positions match TRBD1. This CDR3 has 13 residues. The V segment lost 4 bases and the J segment 10 bases; nucleotides outside the gene matches: 5. The CDR3, as DNA: TGTGCCAGCAGTTCCTACAGGGGGCTAGAGCAGTTCTTC. Translated: CASSSYRGLEQFF.

The chain carries TRBV7-9 and TRBJ1-1; perhaps TRBD1 as D (5 bases). The CDR3 extends over 12 amino acids. Trimming took off 1 base at V and 7 bases at J, with 7 bases between the two ends. Germline CDR1 is SEHNR and CDR2 is FQNEAQ (reference sequence). In DNA, the CDR3 is TGTGCCAGCAGCTTAGGACAGCTTGAAGCTTTCTTT. Protein: CASSLGQLEAFF.

The CDR3 DNA sequence: TGTGCCAGCAGCTTAGGAACTAGGACAACTAATGAAAAACTGTTTTTT. This codes for CASSLGTRTTNEKLFF. V usage is TRBV11-2 and J usage is TRBJ1-4, with D unresolved. Between the trimmed V and J ends, which lost 1 base and 0 bases, there was a span of 9 bases. CDR1 and CDR2 (germline): SGHAT, FQNNGV. This CDR3 comprises 16 residues.

V and J are TRBV7-2 and TRBJ1-5; 10 nucleotides align to TRBD1. V was pared by 5 bases and J by 4 bases, with 2 bases of the junction left unmatched. The CDR3 is 14 amino acids. CDR1 is SGHTA, CDR2 FQGNSA, per germline. CDR3 loop: CASSPGQGNQPQHF. CDR3 DNA: TGTGCCAGCAGCCCGGGACAGGGGAATCAGCCCCAGCATTTT. Based on the CDR3 plus reference TRBV7-2 and TRBJ1-5, the full variable domain is GAGVSQSPSNKVTEKGKDVELRCDPISGHTALYWYRQSLGQGLEFLIYFQGNSAPDKSGLPSDRFSAERTGGSVSTLTIQRTQQEDSAVYLCASSPGQGNQPQHFGDGTRLSIL.

V is TRBV2 and J is TRBJ1-6; D is unresolved. The germline gives CDR1 SNHLY, CDR2 FYNNEI. Trimming left V 8 bases short and J 8 bases short, with 16 bases between. The CDR3 extends over 14 amino acids. The CDR3 here is CASLTDLGDSPLHF. CDR3 bases: TGTGCCAGCCTGACCGATCTCGGGGATTCACCCCTCCACTTT.

The genes are TRBV10-1 and TRBJ2-5, with 7 bases matching TRBD1. From germline, CDR1 is WNHNN and CDR2 SYGVQD (reference sequence). V dropped 6 bases and J dropped 3; count of bases not matched to a gene: 4. The CDR3 is 13 amino acids. This CDR3 reads CASRDDREETQYF. The CDR3, as DNA: TGCGCCAGCAGAGACGACAGGGAAGAGACCCAGTACTTC.

The DNA of the CDR3 is TGTGCCACCCTAAGGTCGGGGTACACTGAAGCTTTCTTT. Its translation is CATLRSGYTEAFF. The chain joins TRBV12-3 or TRBV12-4 to TRBJ1-1; D gene unclear. The length of the CDR3 is 13 residues. V lost 10 bases and J 3 bases, leaving 15 bases between the germline ends.

The chain has TRBV21-1 and TRBJ1-5; the DNA was not used to check the table's D call, TRBD1. TRBV21-1 is a pseudogene. This CDR3 is built from 20 residues. DNA of the CDR3: TGTGCCAGCAGCAGCAAAAGCCCACCAAACAGGGGCGGATGGTGGCAGCCCCAGCATTTT. Residues: CASSSKSPPNRGGWWQPQHF.

This chain connects TRBV19 to TRBJ1-1, with a possible D match to TRBD1 (6 bases). Trimming removed 4 bases at V and 5 bases at J, with 17 bases between. Germline V gene data show CDR1 as LNHDA and CDR2 as SQIVND (reference sequence). The CDR3 length is 15 residues. The CDR3, as DNA: TGTGCCAGTAGTAGGGGGGGCGAGGGGTGGACTGAAGCTTTCTTT. As protein: CASSRGGEGWTEAFF.

The V and J genes are TRBV27 and TRBJ1-1; D is ambiguous. CDR1 and CDR2 from the germline V gene are MNHEY and SMNVEV (reference sequence). The CDR3 spans 13 residues. V was shortened by 5 bases and J by 1 base, with 8 bases between the two germline ends. The CDR3 DNA sequence: TGTGCCAGCAGTAAGAACGGGAACACTGAAGCTTTCTTT. Amino acids: CASSKNGNTEAFF.

Only a few counts were recorded for this clone. The V and J genes are TRBV9 and TRBJ2-1; 10 bases match TRBD2. Germline V gives CDR1 SGDLS, CDR2 YYNGEE. The CDR3 length is 16 residues. Trimming removed 1 base from V and 8 bases from J; junction bases left unmatched: 9. The CDR3 protein is CASSVRVAGGRDEQFF. CDR3 DNA: TGTGCCAGCAGCGTACGCGTAGCGGGGGGTCGCGATGAGCAGTTCTTC.

This rearrangement joins TRBV24-1 to TRBJ2-1; 10 bases are a match to TRBD1. From germline, CDR1 is KGHDR and CDR2 SFDVKD. V shed 7 bases, J shed 10 bases, and the junction held 12 bases outside the gene matches. The CDR3 is made up of 15 amino acids. The DNA of the CDR3 is TGTGCCACCAGCCGGCTGGACAGGGGGTCGGGGGAGCAGTTCTTC. Translation gives CATSRLDRGSGEQFF.

The CDR3 here is CASSKAWPKNTGELFF. The CDR3 bases are TGTGCCAGCAGCAAAGCTTGGCCGAAGAACACCGGGGAGCTGTTTTTT. The V and J genes are TRBV21-1 and TRBJ2-2; the D call in the table, TRBD1, was not verified against the DNA. TRBV21-1 corresponds to a pseudogene. The CDR3 length is 16 residues.

The chain is built from TRBV19 and TRBJ2-5, with a possible D match to TRBD1 (5 bases). V was pared by 5 bases and J by 0 bases, with 13 bases between. The germline V gene encodes CDR1 LNHDA and CDR2 SQIVND (reference sequence). This CDR3 is 15 amino acids long. The CDR3 DNA reads as TGTGCCAGTAGTTCTAGACAGAAGTACCAAGAGACCCAGTACTTC. Translated, it gives CASSSRQKYQETQYF.

V is TRBV9 and J is TRBJ2-6; D uncertain. This CDR3 is built from 13 residues. CDR1 SGDLS and CDR2 YYNGEE come from the germline V gene. V lost 8 bases and J lost 2, with 8 bases in between. CDR3 DNA sequence: TGTGCCAGGCCAGGCCCTGGGGCCAACGTCCTGACTTTC. Protein: CARPGPGANVLTF.

The chain is built from TRBV5-8 and TRBJ1-5; D possibly corresponds to TRBD1 (6 bases). Per germline, CDR1 SGHTS and CDR2 YDEGEE. V was cut by 2 bases and J by 3 bases, with 18 bases left in between. The CDR3 is 17 amino acids. The CDR3 here is CASSLFYGTLNNQPQHF. CDR3 DNA sequence: TGTGCCAGCAGCTTATTTTACGGGACACTTAACAATCAGCCCCAGCATTTT.

This clone occurred once. This rearrangement joins TRBV3-1 (or the pseudogene TRBV3-2) to TRBJ2-1; TRBD2 agrees at 8 bases. This CDR3 has 16 amino acids. After removal of 0 bases from V and 2 bases from J, the junction contained 3 bases not matched to a gene. Germline V gene lookup returns CDR1 LGHDT and CDR2 YNNKEL (reference sequence). CDR3 in amino acids: CASSQDSGEAYNEQFF. In nucleotides, the CDR3 is TGTGCCAGCAGCCAAGATAGCGGGGAGGCCTACAATGAGCAGTTCTTC.

V is TRBV12-1 and J is TRBJ2-5; TRBD2 is the table's D call, not checked against the DNA. TRBV12-1 is a known pseudogene. The length of the CDR3 is 17 residues. This chain's CDR3 is CASSFASLNLRGETQYF. CDR3 bases: TGTGCCAGCAGCTTTGCATCCTTAAACCTTCGCGGGGAGACCCAGTACTTC.

The gene calls are TRBV21-1 and TRBJ1-4. TRBV21-1 is classified as a pseudogene. The CDR3 loop spans 16 amino acids. Written as DNA, the CDR3 is TGTGCCAGCAGTGCCCTGGGAGCGCCCCGAGGGGAAAAACTGTTTTTT. Protein product: CASSALGAPRGEKLFF.

This rearrangement joins TRBV7-7 to TRBJ1-4; 9 bases line up with TRBD1. Germline CDR1 SSHAT, CDR2 FNYEAQ (reference sequence). The CDR3 spans 15 residues. J was trimmed by 3 bases and V by 1 base; bases with no gene match: 0. The CDR3 reads CASSLDRGPNEKLFF. The CDR3 DNA is TGTGCCAGCAGCTTAGACAGGGGGCCTAATGAAAAACTGTTTTTT.

The chain joins TRBV10-3 to TRBJ1-2; maybe TRBD1 (6 bases). V lost 0 bases and J 4 bases, leaving 9 bases between the germline ends. This CDR3 is built from 14 residues. The germline CDR1 and CDR2 sequences are ENHRY and SYGVKD. In nucleotides, the CDR3 is TGTGCCATCAGTGAGTCGAAAGGGGGCTATGGCTACACCTTC. Residues: CAISESKGGYGYTF.

The gene calls are TRBV24-1 and TRBJ2-3, with a weak D call TRBD1 (6 bases). The CDR3 has 14 residues. Germline V lookup: CDR1 KGHDR, CDR2 SFDVKD. V lost 8 bases to trimming and J lost 1 base, with 12 bases between them. CDR3 in DNA: TGTGCCACCAAGGGGGATCGTGGCACAGATACGCAGTATTTT. It translates to CATKGDRGTDTQYF.

V usage is TRBV7-9 and J usage is TRBJ1-4; D might be TRBD1 (6 bases). This CDR3 has 13 amino acids. V lost 10 bases, J lost 4 bases, and 13 bases lay in between. From germline, CDR1 is SEHNR and CDR2 FQNEAQ (reference sequence). The CDR3 bases are TGTGCCATCGAGACAGGTTTTAATGAAAAACTGTTTTTT. Translating it yields CAIETGFNEKLFF. The full variable domain, rest sourced from reference TRBV7-9 and TRBJ1-4, is DTGVSQNPRHKITKRGQNVTFRCDPISEHNRLYWYRQTLGQGPEFLTYFQNEAQLEKSRLLSDRFSAERPKGSFSTLEIQRTEQGDSAMYLCAIETGFNEKLFFGSGTQLSVL.